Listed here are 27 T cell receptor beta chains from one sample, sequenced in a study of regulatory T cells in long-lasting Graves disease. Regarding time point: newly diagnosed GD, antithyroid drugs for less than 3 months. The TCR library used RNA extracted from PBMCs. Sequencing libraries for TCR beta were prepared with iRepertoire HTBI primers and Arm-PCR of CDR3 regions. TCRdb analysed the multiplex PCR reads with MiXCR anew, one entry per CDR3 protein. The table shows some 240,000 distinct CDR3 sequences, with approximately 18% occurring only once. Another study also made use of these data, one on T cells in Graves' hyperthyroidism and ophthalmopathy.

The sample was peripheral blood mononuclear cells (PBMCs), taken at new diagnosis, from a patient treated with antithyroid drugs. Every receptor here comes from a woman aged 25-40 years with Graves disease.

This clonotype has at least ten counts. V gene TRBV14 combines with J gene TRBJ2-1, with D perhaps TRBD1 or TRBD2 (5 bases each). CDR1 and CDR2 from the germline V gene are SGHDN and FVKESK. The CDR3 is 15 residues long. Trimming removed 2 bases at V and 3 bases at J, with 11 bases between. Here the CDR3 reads CASSQRTGGYNEQFF. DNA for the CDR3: TGTGCCAGCAGCCAAAGGACTGGGGGCTACAATGAGCAGTTCTTC.

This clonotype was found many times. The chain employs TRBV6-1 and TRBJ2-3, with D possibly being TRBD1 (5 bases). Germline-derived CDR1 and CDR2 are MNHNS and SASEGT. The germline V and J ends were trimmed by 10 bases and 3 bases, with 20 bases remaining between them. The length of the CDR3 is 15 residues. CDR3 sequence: CATFGRVVGTDTQYF. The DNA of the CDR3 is TGTGCCACCTTCGGCAGGGTGGTGGGAACAGATACGCAGTATTTT.

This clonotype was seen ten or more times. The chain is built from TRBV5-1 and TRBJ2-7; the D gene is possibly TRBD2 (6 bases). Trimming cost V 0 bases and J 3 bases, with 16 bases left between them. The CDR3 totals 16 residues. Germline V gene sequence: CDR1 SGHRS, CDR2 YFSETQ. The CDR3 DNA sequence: TGCGCCAGCAGCTTGGGCGCTAGCGAGGAGTTCTACGAGCAGTACTTC. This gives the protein CASSLGASEEFYEQYF.

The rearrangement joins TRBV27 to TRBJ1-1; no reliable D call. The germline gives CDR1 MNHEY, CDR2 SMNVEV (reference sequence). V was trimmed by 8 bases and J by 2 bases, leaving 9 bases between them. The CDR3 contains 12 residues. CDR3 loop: CASGFTNTEAFF. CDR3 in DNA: TGTGCCAGCGGGTTCACCAACACTGAAGCTTTCTTT.

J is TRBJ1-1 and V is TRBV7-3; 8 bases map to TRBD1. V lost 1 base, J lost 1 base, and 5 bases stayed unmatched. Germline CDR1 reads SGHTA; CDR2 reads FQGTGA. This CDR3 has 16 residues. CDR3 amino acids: CASSLNSGQGNTEAFF. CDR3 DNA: TGTGCCAGCAGCTTAAACTCAGGACAGGGGAACACTGAAGCTTTCTTT.

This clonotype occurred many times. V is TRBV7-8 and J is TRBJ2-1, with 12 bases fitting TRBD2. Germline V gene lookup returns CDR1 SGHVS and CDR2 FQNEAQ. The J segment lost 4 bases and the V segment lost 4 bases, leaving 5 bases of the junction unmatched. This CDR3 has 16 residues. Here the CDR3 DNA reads TGTGCCAGCAGCTCCCCCGGACTAGCGGGATACAATGAGCAGTTCTTC. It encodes CASSSPGLAGYNEQFF.

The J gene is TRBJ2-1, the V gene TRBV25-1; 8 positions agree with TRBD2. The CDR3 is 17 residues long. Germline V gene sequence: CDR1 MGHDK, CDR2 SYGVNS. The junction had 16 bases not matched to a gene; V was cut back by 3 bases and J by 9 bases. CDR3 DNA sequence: TGTGCCAGCAGTGACGCGAGGGCGGGAGGTAACTCGCGTGAGCAGTTCTTC. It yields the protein CASSDARAGGNSREQFF.

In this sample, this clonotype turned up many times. CDR3 residues: CSARKQQSNYEQYF. In nucleotides, the CDR3 is TGCAGTGCCAGGAAGCAACAGTCGAACTACGAGCAGTACTTC. The genes are TRBV20-1 and TRBJ2-7, with D unclear. The CDR3 runs 14 residues. Per the germline V gene, CDR1 is DFQATT and CDR2 is SNEGSKA (reference sequence). V lost 6 bases to trimming and J lost 3 bases, with 18 bases between them.

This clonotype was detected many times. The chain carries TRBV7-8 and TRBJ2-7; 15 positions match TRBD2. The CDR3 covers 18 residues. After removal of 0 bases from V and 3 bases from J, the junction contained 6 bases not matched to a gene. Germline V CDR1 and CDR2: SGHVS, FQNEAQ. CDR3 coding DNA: TGTGCCAGCAGCTTAGCAAGGACTAGCGGGGGGGCTGGCTACGAGCAGTACTTC. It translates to CASSLARTSGGAGYEQYF. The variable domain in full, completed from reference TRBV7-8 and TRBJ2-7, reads GAGVSQSPRYKVAKRGQDVALRCDPISGHVSLFWYQQALGQGPEFLTYFQNEAQLDKSGLPSDRFFAERPEGSVSTLKIQRTQQEDSAVYLCASSLARTSGGAGYEQYFGPGTRLTVT.

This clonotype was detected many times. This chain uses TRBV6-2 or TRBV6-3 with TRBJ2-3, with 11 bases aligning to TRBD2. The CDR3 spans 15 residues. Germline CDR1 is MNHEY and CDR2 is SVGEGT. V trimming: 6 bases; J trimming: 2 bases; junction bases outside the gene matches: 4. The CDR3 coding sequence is TGTGCCAGCAGACCGGGACTAGCGGTCACAGATACGCAGTATTTT. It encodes CASRPGLAVTDTQYF.

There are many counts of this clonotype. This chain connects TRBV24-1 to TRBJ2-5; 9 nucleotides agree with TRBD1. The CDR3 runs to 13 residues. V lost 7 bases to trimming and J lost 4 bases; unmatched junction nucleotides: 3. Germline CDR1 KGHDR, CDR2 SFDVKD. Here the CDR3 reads CATRDRGGETQYF. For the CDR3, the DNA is TGTGCCACCAGGGACAGGGGAGGAGAGACCCAGTACTTC.

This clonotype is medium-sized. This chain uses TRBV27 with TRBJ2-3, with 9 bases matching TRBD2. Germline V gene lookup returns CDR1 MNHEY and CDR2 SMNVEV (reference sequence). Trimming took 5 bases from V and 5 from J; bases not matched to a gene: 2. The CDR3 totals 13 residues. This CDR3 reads CASSAGGGDTQYF. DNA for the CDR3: TGTGCCAGCAGTGCGGGGGGGGGAGATACGCAGTATTTT.

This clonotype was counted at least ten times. The CDR3 bases are TGCAGTGCTAGAGTTAGCGGGGGGCAGGGGGGAGGGGATACGCAGTATTTT. Translation: CSARVSGGQGGGDTQYF. This chain joins TRBV20-1 and TRBJ2-3; the match to TRBD2 covers 10 bases. V was clipped by 1 base and J by 6 bases; unmatched bases: 13. This CDR3 has 17 residues. Germline lookup yields CDR1 DFQATT and CDR2 SNEGSKA (reference sequence).

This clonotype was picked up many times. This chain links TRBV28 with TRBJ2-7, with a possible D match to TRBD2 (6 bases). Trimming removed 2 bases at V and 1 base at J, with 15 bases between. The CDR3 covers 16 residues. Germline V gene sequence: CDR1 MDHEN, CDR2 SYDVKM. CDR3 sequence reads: CASSLRWQAGSYEQYF. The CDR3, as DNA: TGTGCCAGCAGTTTAAGGTGGCAGGCGGGATCCTACGAGCAGTACTTC.

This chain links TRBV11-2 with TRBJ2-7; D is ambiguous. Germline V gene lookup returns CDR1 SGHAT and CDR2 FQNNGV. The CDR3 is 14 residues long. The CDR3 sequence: CASSLNVGSYEPYV. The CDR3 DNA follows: TGTGCCAGCAGCTTAAACGTCGGCTCCTACGAGCCGTACGTC.

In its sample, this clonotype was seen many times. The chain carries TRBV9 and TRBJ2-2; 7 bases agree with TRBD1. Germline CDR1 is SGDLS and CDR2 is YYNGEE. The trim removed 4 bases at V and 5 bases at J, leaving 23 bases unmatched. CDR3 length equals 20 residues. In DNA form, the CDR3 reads TGTGCCAGCAGCTCACCAAGAACGGCAGGGGGACGGCGGAGTACCGGGGAGCTGTTTTTT. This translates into CASSSPRTAGGRRSTGELFF.

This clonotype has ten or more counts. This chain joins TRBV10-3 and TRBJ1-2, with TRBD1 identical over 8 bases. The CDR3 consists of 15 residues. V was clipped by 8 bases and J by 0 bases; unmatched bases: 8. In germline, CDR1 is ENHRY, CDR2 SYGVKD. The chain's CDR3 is CAIGYRDRPNYGYTF. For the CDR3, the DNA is TGTGCCATCGGCTACCGGGACAGGCCTAACTATGGCTACACCTTC.

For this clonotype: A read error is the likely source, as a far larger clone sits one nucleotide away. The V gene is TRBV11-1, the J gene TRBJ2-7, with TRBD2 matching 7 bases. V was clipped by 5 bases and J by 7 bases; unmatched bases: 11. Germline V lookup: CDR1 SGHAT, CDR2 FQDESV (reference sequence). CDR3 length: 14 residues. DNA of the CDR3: TGTGCCAGCAGCATCCCTGGGGGGGTCGGAGAGCAGTACTTC. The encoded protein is CASSIPGGVGEQYF.

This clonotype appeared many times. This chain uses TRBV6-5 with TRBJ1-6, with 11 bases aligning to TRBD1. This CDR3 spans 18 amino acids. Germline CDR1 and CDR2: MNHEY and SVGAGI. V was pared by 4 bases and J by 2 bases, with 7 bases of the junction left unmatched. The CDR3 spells CASSFARDRGAYNSPLHF. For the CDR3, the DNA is TGTGCCAGCAGTTTCGCCCGGGACAGGGGGGCCTATAATTCACCCCTCCACTTT.

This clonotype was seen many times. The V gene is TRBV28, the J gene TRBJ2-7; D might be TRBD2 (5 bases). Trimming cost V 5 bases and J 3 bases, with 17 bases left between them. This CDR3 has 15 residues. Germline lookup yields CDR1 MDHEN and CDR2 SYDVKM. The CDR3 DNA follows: TGTGCCAGCAGTAACCCAAAAGCGGTGGGCTACGAGCAGTACTTC. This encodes CASSNPKAVGYEQYF.

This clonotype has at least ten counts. The CDR3, as DNA: TGTGCCAGTACCCAGTCCAGGGGACCCTACAATGAGCAGTTCTTC. Its translation is CASTQSRGPYNEQFF. J is TRBJ2-1 and V is TRBV19; TRBD1 is a possible D gene (6 bases). V dropped 7 bases and J dropped 2 bases, with 15 bases sitting between them. CDR1 and CDR2 from the germline V gene are LNHDA and SQIVND (reference sequence). CDR3 length equals 15 residues.

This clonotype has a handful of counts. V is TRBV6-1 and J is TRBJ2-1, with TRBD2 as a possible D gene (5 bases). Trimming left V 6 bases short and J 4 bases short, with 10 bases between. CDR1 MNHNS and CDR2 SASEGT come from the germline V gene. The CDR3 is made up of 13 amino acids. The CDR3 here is CASSGIRYNEQFF. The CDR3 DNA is TGTGCCAGCAGCGGGATAAGGTACAATGAGCAGTTCTTC.

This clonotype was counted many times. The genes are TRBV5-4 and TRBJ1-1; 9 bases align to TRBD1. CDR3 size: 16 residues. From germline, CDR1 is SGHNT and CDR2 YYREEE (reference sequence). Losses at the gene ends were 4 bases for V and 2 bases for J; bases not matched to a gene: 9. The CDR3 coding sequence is TGTGCCAGCAGCAGGAACTCGGGACAGGGAAACACTGAAGCTTTCTTT. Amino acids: CASSRNSGQGNTEAFF.

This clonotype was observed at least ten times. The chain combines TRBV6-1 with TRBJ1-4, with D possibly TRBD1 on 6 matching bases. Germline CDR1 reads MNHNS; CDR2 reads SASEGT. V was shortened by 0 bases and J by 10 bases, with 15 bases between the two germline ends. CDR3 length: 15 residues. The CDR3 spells CASSEAATGRGKLFF. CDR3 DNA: TGTGCCAGCAGTGAAGCGGCGACAGGACGTGGAAAACTGTTTTTT.

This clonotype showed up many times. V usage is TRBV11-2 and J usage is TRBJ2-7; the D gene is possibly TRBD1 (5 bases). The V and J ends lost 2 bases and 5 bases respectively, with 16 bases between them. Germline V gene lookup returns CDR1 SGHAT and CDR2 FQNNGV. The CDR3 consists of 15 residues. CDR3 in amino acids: CASSLWGQVGNEQYF. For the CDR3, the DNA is TGTGCCAGCAGCTTATGGGGCCAGGTAGGCAACGAGCAGTACTTC.

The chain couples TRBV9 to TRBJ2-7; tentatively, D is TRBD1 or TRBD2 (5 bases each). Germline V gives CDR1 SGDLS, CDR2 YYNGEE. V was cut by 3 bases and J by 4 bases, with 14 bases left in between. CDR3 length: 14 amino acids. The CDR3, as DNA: TGTGCCAGCAGCGCTGGAGGTTCAGGGTACGAGCAGTACTTC. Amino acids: CASSAGGSGYEQYF.

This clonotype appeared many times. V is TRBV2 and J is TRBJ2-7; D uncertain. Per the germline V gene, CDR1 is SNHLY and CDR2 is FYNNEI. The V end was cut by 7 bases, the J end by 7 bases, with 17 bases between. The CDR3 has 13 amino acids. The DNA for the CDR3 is TGTGCCAGCACTCCTAAGGATCTCGGGGAGCAGTACTTC. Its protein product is CASTPKDLGEQYF.